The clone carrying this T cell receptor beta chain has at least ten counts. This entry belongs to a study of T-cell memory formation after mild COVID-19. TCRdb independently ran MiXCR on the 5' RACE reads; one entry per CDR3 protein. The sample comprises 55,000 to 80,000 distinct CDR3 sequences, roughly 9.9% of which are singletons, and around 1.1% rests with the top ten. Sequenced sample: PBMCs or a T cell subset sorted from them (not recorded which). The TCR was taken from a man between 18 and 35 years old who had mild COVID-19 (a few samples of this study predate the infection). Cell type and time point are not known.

The CDR3 nucleotides read TGTGCCAGCAGCTCGAGCTCCTACGAGCAGTACTTC. It is translated as CASSSSSYEQYF. The chain carries TRBV7-2 and TRBJ2-7; D is unclear. The V and J ends lost 4 bases and 0 bases respectively, with 4 bases between them. Germline loops: CDR1 SGHTA, CDR2 FQGNSA. CDR3 size: 12 residues.